The rows below give T cell receptor beta chains drawn from one sample of a study of blood T cells in healthy people across ages. TCRdb reprocessed the 5' RACE reads via MiXCR and lists one record per CDR3 protein. Of roughly 410,000 distinct CDR3 sequences detected, about 52% appear once; the ten largest clones hold about 54%. Sequenced: blood. Every receptor here comes from a man between 60 and 70 years old in good health. Each CDR3 is given with its conserved first and last residue. Fields, in order: D gene, clone size, V gene, CDR3 length, J gene, CDR3 protein, CDR3 DNA. A D gene is named only where the DNA matches it firmly. Rows may omit the clone size; those that give it use once, few, many or a size class.

NA	NA	TRBV10-3	15	TRBJ1-2	CAISESGARSHGYTF	TGTGCCATCAGTGAGTCTGGGGCACGGAGCCATGGCTACACCTTC
NA	few	TRBV20-1	14	TRBJ2-1	CSAISPNPTNEQFF	TGCAGTGCTATAAGTCCGAACCCGACCAATGAGCAGTTCTTC
NA	NA	TRBV18	13	TRBJ2-7	CASSPFRGWEQYF	TGTGCCAGCTCACCGTTCAGGGGATGGGAGCAGTACTTC
TRBD2	few	TRBV6-1	15	TRBJ2-1	CASSRLAGGYNEQFF	TGTGCCAGCAGTAGACTAGCGGGGGGATACAATGAGCAGTTCTTC
NA	NA	TRBV12-5	13	TRBJ2-3	CASGLTGTDTQYF	TGTGCCAGTGGTTTAACCGGCACAGATACGCAGTATTTT
TRBD2	NA	TRBV7-2	13	TRBJ2-7	CASSVGLEGEQYF	TGTGCCAGCAGCGTCGGACTAGAGGGCGAGCAGTACTTC
NA	few	TRBV30	13	TRBJ1-2	CAWSGGQRYGYTF	TGTGCCTGGAGCGGCGGGCAGCGCTATGGCTACACCTTC
NA	NA	TRBV11-2	16	TRBJ1-3	CASSLYGSLSGNTIYF	TGTGCCAGCAGCTTATACGGGTCCCTCTCTGGAAACACCATATATTTT
NA	NA	TRBV14	18	TRBJ2-1	CASSRGVSPPLSYNEQFF	TGTGCCAGCAGTAGAGGGGTTTCCCCTCCCCTCTCCTACAATGAGCAGTTCTTC
TRBD1	NA	TRBV2	16	TRBJ1-2	CASSERRTGASYGYTF	TGTGCCAGCAGTGAACGCCGTACAGGGGCATCATATGGCTACACCTTC